A selection of T cell receptor beta chains follows, all from one sample in a study of cytomegalovirus exposure and HLA in healthy donors. Data came from immunoSEQ multiplex PCR; TCRdb stores just in-frame clones and leaves some out. Among about 100,000 clones listed, 75% to 80% were seen once. What was sequenced was PBMCs. These receptors originate from a man between 60 and 70 years old in good health and CMV-seropositive. Each CDR3 is given with its conserved first and last residue. The D gene is left open where the match is weak. Clone sizes are given selectively: once, few, many, or a class where the clone is expanded.

j_gene: TRBJ1-3; v_gene: TRBV14; d_gene: TRBD1; abundance: once; CDR3aa: CASSPGQGPSMTIYF; CDR3nt: TGTGCCAGCAGCCCAGGACAGGGGCCGTCAATGACCATATATTTT
j_gene: TRBJ1-1; v_gene: TRBV18; d_gene: TRBD1; abundance: many; CDR3aa: CASSAEGTGVSGNTEAFF; CDR3nt: TGTGCCAGCTCGGCCGAGGGGACAGGGGTAAGCGGAAACACTGAAGCTTTCTTT
j_gene: TRBJ2-1; v_gene: TRBV6-5; d_gene: .; abundance: few; CDR3aa: CASSPDGSSYNEQFF; CDR3nt: TGTGCCAGCAGCCCTGACGGGAGCTCCTACAATGAGCAGTTCTTC
j_gene: TRBJ1-2; v_gene: TRBV4-1; d_gene: TRBD1; abundance: .; CDR3aa: CASSQVGDGTGGGYTF; CDR3nt: TGCGCCAGCAGCCAAGTGGGAGATGGGACAGGAGGCGGCTACACCTTC
j_gene: TRBJ1-5; v_gene: TRBV28; d_gene: TRBD1; abundance: .; CDR3aa: CASATRQGRGDQPQHF; CDR3nt: TGTGCCAGCGCGACTCGACAGGGGAGAGGGGACCAGCCCCAGCATTTT
j_gene: TRBJ1-6; v_gene: TRBV28; d_gene: TRBD1; abundance: .; CDR3aa: CASSPGTGGSYSPLHF; CDR3nt: TGTGCCAGCAGTCCCGGGACAGGGGGCTCCTATTCACCCCTCCACTTT
j_gene: TRBJ2-3; v_gene: TRBV10-1; d_gene: .; abundance: .; CDR3aa: CASSDAGASTDTQYF; CDR3nt: TGCGCCAGCAGTGATGCGGGGGCTAGCACAGATACGCAGTATTTT
j_gene: TRBJ2-7; v_gene: TRBV7-9; d_gene: .; abundance: .; CDR3aa: CASQWGGATYEQYF; CDR3nt: TGTGCCAGTCAATGGGGGGGGGCGACCTACGAGCAGTACTTC
j_gene: TRBJ1-6; v_gene: TRBV9; d_gene: TRBD1; abundance: .; CDR3aa: CASSGRTGNNSPLHF; CDR3nt: TGTGCCAGCAGCGGACGGACAGGGAATAATTCACCCCTCCACTTT
j_gene: TRBJ1-5; v_gene: TRBV6-1; d_gene: .; abundance: .; CDR3aa: CASKVGVFSDQPQHF; CDR3nt: TGTGCCAGCAAAGTAGGGGTATTTTCGGATCAGCCCCAGCATTTT
j_gene: TRBJ2-5; v_gene: TRBV5-1; d_gene: .; abundance: .; CDR3aa: CASSRDSETQYF; CDR3nt: TGCGCCAGCAGTCGGGACTCCGAGACCCAGTACTTC
j_gene: TRBJ2-3; v_gene: TRBV11-3; d_gene: TRBD2; abundance: .; CDR3aa: CASSDFSGGGTDTQYF; CDR3nt: TGTGCCAGCAGTGACTTCTCGGGCGGGGGTACAGATACGCAGTATTTT
j_gene: TRBJ2-1; v_gene: TRBV2; d_gene: TRBD1; abundance: .; CDR3aa: CASSDPGQMNGYEQFF; CDR3nt: TGTGCCAGCAGTGATCCGGGACAGATGAATGGCTATGAGCAGTTCTTC
j_gene: TRBJ1-2; v_gene: TRBV4-1; d_gene: .; abundance: few; CDR3aa: CASSGGVEYGYTF; CDR3nt: TGCGCCAGCAGTGGGGGGGTGGAGTATGGCTACACCTTC
j_gene: TRBJ2-5; v_gene: TRBV30; d_gene: TRBD1; abundance: .; CDR3aa: CAWTGQVTWETQYF; CDR3nt: TGTGCCTGGACCGGACAGGTTACTTGGGAGACCCAGTACTTC
j_gene: TRBJ1-2; v_gene: TRBV25-1; d_gene: TRBD1; abundance: .; CDR3aa: CASGPQGAGGYTF; CDR3nt: TGTGCCAGCGGACCACAGGGGGCGGGGGGCTACACCTTC
j_gene: TRBJ2-2; v_gene: TRBV7-3; d_gene: .; abundance: .; CDR3aa: CASSPPRGFANTGELFF; CDR3nt: TGTGCCAGCAGCCCACCGAGGGGGTTCGCGAACACCGGGGAGCTGTTTTTT
j_gene: TRBJ2-7; v_gene: TRBV11-3; d_gene: .; abundance: .; CDR3aa: CASSSGGAYEQYF; CDR3nt: TGTGCCAGCAGCTCAGGAGGAGCCTACGAGCAGTACTTC
j_gene: TRBJ2-7; v_gene: TRBV19; d_gene: .; abundance: .; CDR3aa: CASSNRGADSKQYF; CDR3nt: TGTGCCAGTAGTAACCGGGGGGCTGACAGCAAGCAGTACTTC
j_gene: TRBJ1-1; v_gene: TRBV2; d_gene: TRBD1; abundance: .; CDR3aa: CASSNRGRNEAFF; CDR3nt: TGTGCCAGCAGTAACAGGGGCCGGAACGAAGCTTTCTTT